This section outlines one T cell receptor (beta chain) sequence together with its context. Antigen unknown. V dropped 3 bases and J dropped 4 bases, with 13 bases sitting between them. The germline V gene has CDR1 MDHEN and CDR2 SYDVKM. CDR3 size: 15 residues. This sample was taken from a study of cytomegalovirus exposure and HLA in healthy donors. Study-level results: Trimming of TCR beta V- and J-genes showed a link, identified in a later analysis, to a missense DCLRE1C variant. HLA restriction was apparent for most CMV-associated TCR beta chains in a later analysis.

13 Jbeta primers and 60 Vbeta primers were used for the PCR. The data were produced by immunoSEQ multiplex PCR, yet TCRdb's version contains in-frame clones alone and is incomplete. The data contain roughly 230,000 clones, over 90% of them singletons. Sequenced material: PBMCs. The rearrangement uses TRBV28 and TRBJ1-5; D is unresolved. This sequence originates from a girl aged 2-10 years in good health and CMV-seronegative. CDR3 sequence reads: CASSFTGIGNQPQHF. The CDR3 nucleotides are TGTGCCAGCAGTTTTACGGGAATTGGGAATCAGCCCCAGCATTTT.